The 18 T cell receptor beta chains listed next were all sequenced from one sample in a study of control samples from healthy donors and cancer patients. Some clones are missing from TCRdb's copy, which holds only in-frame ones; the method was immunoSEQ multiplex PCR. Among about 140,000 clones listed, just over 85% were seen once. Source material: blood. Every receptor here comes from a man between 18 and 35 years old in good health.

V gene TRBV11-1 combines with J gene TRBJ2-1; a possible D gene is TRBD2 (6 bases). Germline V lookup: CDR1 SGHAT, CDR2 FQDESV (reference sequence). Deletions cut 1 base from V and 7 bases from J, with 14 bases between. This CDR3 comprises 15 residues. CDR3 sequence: CASSLVGSLANEQFF. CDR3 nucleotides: TGTGCCAGCAGCTTAGTCGGATCACTAGCAAATGAGCAGTTCTTC. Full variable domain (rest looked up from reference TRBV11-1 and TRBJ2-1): EAEVAQSPRYKITEKSQAVAFWCDPISGHATLYWYRQILGQGPELLVQFQDESVVDDSQLPKDRFSAERLKGVDSTLKIQPAELGDSAMYLCASSLVGSLANEQFFGPGTRLTVL.

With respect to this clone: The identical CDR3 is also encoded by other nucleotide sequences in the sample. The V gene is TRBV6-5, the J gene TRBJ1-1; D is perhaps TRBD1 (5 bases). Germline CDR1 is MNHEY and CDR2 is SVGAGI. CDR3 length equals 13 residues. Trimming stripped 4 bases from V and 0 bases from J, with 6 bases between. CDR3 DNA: TGTGCCAGCAGTTTGACAGTGAACACTGAAGCTTTCTTT. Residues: CASSLTVNTEAFF.

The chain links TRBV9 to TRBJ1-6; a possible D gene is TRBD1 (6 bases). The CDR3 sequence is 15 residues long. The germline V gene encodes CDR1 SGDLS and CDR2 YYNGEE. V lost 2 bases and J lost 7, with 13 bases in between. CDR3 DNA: TGTGCCAGCAGCGTTACAGGGTATAACAATTCACCCCTCCACTTT. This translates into CASSVTGYNNSPLHF.

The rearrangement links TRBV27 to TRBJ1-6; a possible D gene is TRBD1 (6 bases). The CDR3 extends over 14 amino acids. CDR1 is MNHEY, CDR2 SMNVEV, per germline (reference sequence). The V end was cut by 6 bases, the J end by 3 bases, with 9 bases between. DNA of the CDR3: TGTGCCAGCAGCCCCAGGGGCTATAATTCACCCCTCCACTTT. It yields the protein CASSPRGYNSPLHF.

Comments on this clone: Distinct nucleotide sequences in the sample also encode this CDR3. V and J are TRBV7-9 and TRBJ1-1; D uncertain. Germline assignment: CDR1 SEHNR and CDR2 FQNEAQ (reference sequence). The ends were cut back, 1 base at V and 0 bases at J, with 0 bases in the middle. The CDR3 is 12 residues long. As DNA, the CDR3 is TGTGCCAGCAGCTTAGTGAACACTGAAGCTTTCTTT. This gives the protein CASSLVNTEAFF.

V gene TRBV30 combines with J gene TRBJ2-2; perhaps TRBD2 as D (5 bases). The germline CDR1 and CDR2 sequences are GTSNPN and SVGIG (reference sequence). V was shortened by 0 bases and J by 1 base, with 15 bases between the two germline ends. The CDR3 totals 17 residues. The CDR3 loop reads CAWSVSHGLRNTGELFF. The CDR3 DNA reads TGTGCCTGGAGTGTTTCCCATGGACTCCGGAACACCGGGGAGCTGTTTTTT.

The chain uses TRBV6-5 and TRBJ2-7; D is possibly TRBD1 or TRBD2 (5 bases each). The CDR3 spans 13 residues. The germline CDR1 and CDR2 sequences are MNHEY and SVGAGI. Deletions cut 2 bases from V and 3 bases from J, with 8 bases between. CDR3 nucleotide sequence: TGTGCCAGCAGTTACGTGGGGGACTACGAGCAGTACTTC. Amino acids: CASSYVGDYEQYF.

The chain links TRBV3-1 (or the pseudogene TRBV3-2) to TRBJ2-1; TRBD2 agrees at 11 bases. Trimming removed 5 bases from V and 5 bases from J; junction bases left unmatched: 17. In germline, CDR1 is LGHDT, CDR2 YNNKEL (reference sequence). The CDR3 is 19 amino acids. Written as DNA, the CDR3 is TGTGCCAGCAGCGCGAACAAAATAGCGGGGGGGGTTTTTAACAATGAGCAGTTCTTC. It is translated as CASSANKIAGGVFNNEQFF.

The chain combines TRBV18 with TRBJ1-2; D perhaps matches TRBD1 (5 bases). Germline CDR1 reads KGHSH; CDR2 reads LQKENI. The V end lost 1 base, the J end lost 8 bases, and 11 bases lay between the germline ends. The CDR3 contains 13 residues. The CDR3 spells CASSPRDQDGYTF. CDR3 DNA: TGTGCCAGCTCACCACGGGACCAGGACGGCTACACCTTC.

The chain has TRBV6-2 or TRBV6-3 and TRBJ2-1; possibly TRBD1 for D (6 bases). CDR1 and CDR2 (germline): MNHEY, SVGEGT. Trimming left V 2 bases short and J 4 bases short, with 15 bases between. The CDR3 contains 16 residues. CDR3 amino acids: CASSYLRGSRYNEQFF. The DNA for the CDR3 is TGTGCCAGCAGTTACCTCAGGGGATCTAGGTACAATGAGCAGTTCTTC.

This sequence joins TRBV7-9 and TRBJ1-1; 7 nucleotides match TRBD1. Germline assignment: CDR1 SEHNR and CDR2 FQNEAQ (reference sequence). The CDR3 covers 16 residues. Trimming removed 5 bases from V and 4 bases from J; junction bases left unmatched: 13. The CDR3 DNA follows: TGTGCCAGCAGCCCAGGGGGACCCCGAACGGGCACTGAAGCTTTCTTT. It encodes CASSPGGPRTGTEAFF.

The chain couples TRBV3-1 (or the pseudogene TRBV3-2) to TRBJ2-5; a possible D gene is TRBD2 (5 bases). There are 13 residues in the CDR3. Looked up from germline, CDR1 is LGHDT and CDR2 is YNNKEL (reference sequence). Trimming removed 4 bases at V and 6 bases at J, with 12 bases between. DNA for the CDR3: TGTGCCAGCAGCCCAACCAGGACTCAGACCCAGTACTTC. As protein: CASSPTRTQTQYF.

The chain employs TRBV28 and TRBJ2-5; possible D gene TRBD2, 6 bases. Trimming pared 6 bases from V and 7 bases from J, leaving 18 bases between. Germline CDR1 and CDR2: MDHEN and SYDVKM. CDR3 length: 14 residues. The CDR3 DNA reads TGTGCCAGCAGGTCCTCGACTAGTAAAACGACCCAGTACTTC. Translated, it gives CASRSSTSKTTQYF. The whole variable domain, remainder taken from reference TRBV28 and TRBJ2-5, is DVKVTQSSRYLVKRTGEKVFLECVQDMDHENMFWYRQDPGLGLRLIYFSYDVKMKEKGDIPEGYSVSREKKERFSLILESASTNQTSMYLCASRSSTSKTTQYFGPGTRLLVL.

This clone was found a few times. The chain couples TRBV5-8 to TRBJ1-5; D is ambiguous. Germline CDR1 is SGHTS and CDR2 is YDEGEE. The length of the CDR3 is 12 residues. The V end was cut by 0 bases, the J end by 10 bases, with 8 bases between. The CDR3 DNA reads TGTGCCAGCAGCTTGGTAGGTCCTCCCCAGCATTTT. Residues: CASSLVGPPQHF.

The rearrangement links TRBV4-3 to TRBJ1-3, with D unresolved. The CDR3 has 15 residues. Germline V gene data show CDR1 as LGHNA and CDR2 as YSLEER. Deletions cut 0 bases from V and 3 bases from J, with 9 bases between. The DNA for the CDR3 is TGCGCCAGCAGCCAAGATTTGGTGCTTGGAAACACCATATATTTT. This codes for CASSQDLVLGNTIYF.

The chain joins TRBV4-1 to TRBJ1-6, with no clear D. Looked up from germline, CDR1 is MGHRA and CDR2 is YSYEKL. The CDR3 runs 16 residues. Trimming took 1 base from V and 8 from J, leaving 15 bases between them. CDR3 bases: TGCGCCAGCAGCCAAGCCCAGCTTGGGCGGGATTCACCCCTCCACTTT. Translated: CASSQAQLGRDSPLHF.

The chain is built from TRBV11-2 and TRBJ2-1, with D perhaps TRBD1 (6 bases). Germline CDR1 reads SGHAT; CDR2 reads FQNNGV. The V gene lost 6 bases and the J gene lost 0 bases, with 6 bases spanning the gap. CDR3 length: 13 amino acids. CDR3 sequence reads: CASRDSSYNEQFF. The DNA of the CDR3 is TGTGCCAGCAGGGACAGCTCCTACAATGAGCAGTTCTTC.

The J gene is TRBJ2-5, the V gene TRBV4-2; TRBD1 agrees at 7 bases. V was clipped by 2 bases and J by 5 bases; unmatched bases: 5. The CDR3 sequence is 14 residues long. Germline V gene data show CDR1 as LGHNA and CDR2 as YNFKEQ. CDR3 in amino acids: CASSQRTGGETQYF. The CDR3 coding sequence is TGTGCCAGCAGCCAACGGACAGGCGGGGAGACCCAGTACTTC.